Listed below are T cell receptor beta chains from one sample, sequenced in a study of regulatory T cells in long-lasting Graves disease. TCRdb re-derived calls from the multiplex PCR reads in MiXCR, one entry per CDR3 protein. Among hundreds of thousands of distinct CDR3 sequences listed, around 15% were seen once. The starting material was peripheral blood mononuclear cells (PBMCs), obtained at new diagnosis, from a patient treated with antithyroid drugs. These TCRs come from a female donor with Graves disease. CDR3s include the opening cysteine and the closing phenylalanine or tryptophan. The D gene is left open where the match is weak. Not every row has a clone size; where given, it reads once, few, many or a size class.

v_gene	j_gene	d_gene	abundance	CDR3nt	CDR3aa
TRBV4-3	TRBJ2-7	NA	many	TGCGCCAGCAGCCAGGGGGCTGACGAGCAGTACTTC	CASSQGADEQYF
TRBV6-2/TRBV6-3	TRBJ2-4	NA	many	TGTGCCAGCAGTTACGTCCGGCACGGAGACTTACCTCGAGGGGCCAAAAACATTCAGTACTTC	CASSYVRHGDLPRGAKNIQYF
TRBV20-1	TRBJ1-6	NA	few	TGCAGTGCTAGAGACGCAAGTTTCCCGGGCCCACCCCTCCACTTT	CSARDASFPGPPLHF
TRBV18	TRBJ1-1	TRBD1	NA	TGTGCCAGCTCACTGACAGGGGGAGCGAACACTGAAGCTTTCTTT	CASSLTGGANTEAFF
TRBV6-2/TRBV6-3	TRBJ2-5	TRBD1	NA	TGTGCCAGCACTAATCGACAGGGGCCCCAACGGGAGACCCAGTACTTC	CASTNRQGPQRETQYF
TRBV6-2/TRBV6-3	TRBJ1-1	NA	NA	TGTGCCAGCAGTTACTCGATCCAGAAAACTGAAGCTTTCTTT	CASSYSIQKTEAFF
TRBV7-8	TRBJ2-7	NA	NA	TGTGCCAGCAAGTTAGTTTGGGCAGAGGATACGGACGAGCAGTACTTC	CASKLVWAEDTDEQYF
TRBV12-3/TRBV12-4	TRBJ2-3	NA	few	TGTGCCAGCGTCCAAACCGGGGACACGGATACGCAGTATTTT	CASVQTGDTDTQYF
TRBV5-6	TRBJ2-5	NA	NA	TGTGCCAGCAGCCGGTCCGAGGAGGTGAAAGAGACCCAGTACTTC	CASSRSEEVKETQYF
TRBV28	TRBJ1-5	NA	many	TGTGCCAGCAGTCCTCCGGGACCTCCGACGCATTTT	CASSPPGPPTHF
TRBV28	TRBJ2-3	NA	many	TGTGCCAGCAGATCCGCCAGCGCTCTCACAGATACGCAGTATTTT	CASRSASALTDTQYF